The clone carrying this T cell receptor (beta chain) came up once. Libraries were prepared by immunoSEQ multiplex PCR; TCRdb keeps only in-frame clonotypes and omits some of them. The data show about 400,000 clones, roughly 90% seen once. This record comes from a study of blood T cell repertoires in COVID-19. Whole-study context: The analysed material was cDNA or gDNA that came from T cells, B-cell-depleted T cells, or PBMCs.

V was cut by 4 bases and J by 5 bases, with 13 bases left in between. Germline CDR1 reads SGHRS; CDR2 reads YFSETQ. The CDR3 is 14 residues long. Sample: peripheral blood. The TCR comes from a man aged 40-50 years with acute or convalescent COVID-19. This chain links TRBV5-1 with TRBJ2-1, with a tentative D call TRBD1 (6 bases). The CDR3 reads CASSHLDRDNEQFF. The DNA of the CDR3 is TGCGCCAGCAGCCACCTGGACAGAGACAATGAGCAGTTCTTC. The full variable domain, in which reference TRBV5-1 and TRBJ2-1 provide the parts outside the CDR3, is KAGVTQTPRYLIKTRGQQVTLSCSPISGHRSVSWYQQTPGQGLQFLFEYFSETQRNKGNFPGRFSGRQFSNSRSEMNVSTLELGDSALYLCASSHLDRDNEQFFGPGTRLTVL.